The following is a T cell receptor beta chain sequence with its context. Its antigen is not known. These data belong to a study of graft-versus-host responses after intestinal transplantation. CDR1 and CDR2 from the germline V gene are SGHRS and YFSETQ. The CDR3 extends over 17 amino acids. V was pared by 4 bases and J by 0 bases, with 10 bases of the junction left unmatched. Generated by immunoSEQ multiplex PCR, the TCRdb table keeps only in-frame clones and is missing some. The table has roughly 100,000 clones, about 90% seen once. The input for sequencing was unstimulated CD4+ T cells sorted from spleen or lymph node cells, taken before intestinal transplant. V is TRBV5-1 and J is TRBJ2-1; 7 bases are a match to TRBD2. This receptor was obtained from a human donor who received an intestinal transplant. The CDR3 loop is CASSPPAWGGSYNEQFF. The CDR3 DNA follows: TGCGCCAGCAGCCCCCCCGCCTGGGGGGGCTCCTACAATGAGCAGTTCTTC. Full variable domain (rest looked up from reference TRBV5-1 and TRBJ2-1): KAGVTQTPRYLIKTRGQQVTLSCSPISGHRSVSWYQQTPGQGLQFLFEYFSETQRNKGNFPGRFSGRQFSNSRSEMNVSTLELGDSALYLCASSPPAWGGSYNEQFFGPGTRLTVL.